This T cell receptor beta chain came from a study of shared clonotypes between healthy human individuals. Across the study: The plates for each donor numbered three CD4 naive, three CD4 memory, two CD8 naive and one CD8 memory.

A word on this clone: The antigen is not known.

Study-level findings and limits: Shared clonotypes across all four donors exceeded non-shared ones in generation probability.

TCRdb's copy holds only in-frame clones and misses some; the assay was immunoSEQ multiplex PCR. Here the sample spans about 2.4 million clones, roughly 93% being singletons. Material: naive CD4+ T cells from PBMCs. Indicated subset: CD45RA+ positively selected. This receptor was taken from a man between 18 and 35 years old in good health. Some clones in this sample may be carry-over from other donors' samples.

CDR3 sequence (DNA): TGTGCCAGCACCACCGGCGGGCTGGAGACCCAGTACTTC. Translating gives CASTTGGLETQYF. J is TRBJ2-5 and V is TRBV5-5; weak D call: TRBD2 (5 bases). The CDR3 is made up of 13 amino acids. The V end lost 6 bases, the J end lost 5 bases, and 14 bases lay between the germline ends. CDR1 and CDR2 (germline): SGHKS, YYEKEE (reference sequence).